These T cell receptor beta chains were read from a single sample in a study of early T cells in non-severe SARS-CoV-2 infection. TCRdb re-called the 5' RACE reads through MiXCR, storing one row per CDR3 protein. In the table there are about 86,000 distinct CDR3 sequences, under 15% of which are singletons. The sample consisted of whole blood. The receptors derive from an adult who was a healthcare worker with PCR-confirmed SARS-CoV-2 infection or an uninfected control (not recorded which). CDR3s include the opening cysteine and the closing phenylalanine or tryptophan. Size values are once, few and many counts, or a class for expanded clones, and some rows have none.

J gene	clone size	V gene	CDR3 protein
TRBJ2-1	.	TRBV28	CASSFLGLAGSWNEQFF
TRBJ1-1	few	TRBV28	CASSSMTGLSTEAFF
TRBJ2-3	.	TRBV28	CASSSGAADTQYF
TRBJ2-1	.	TRBV5-6	CASSSGTGEEFF
TRBJ2-7	.	TRBV6-5	CASSRGPFDEQYF
TRBJ1-1	few	TRBV7-9	CASSFHRGNTEVFF
TRBJ2-1	many	TRBV27	CASSNPGQGYEQFF
TRBJ1-2	.	TRBV11-2	CASSLAETAVNYGYTF
TRBJ1-4	few	TRBV4-1	CASGNNEKLFF
TRBJ2-1	.	TRBV5-6	CASSLIGAGVVNEQFF
TRBJ1-2	.	TRBV5-1	CASSPLQINYGYTF
TRBJ2-2	.	TRBV6-6	CASSTFARGLAGENTGELFF
TRBJ2-7	.	TRBV6-5	CASSAIGSYEQYF
TRBJ1-2	.	TRBV18	CASSPDRFSGYTF
TRBJ2-4	.	TRBV7-9	CASSYETNIQYF
TRBJ2-1	few	TRBV25-1	CASSALRGSSYNEQFF